This entry lists 24 T cell receptor beta chains sequenced from one sample in a study of blood T cells in healthy people across ages. Using a J-beta primer mix together with a sample-barcoded 5' primer, a second PCR was run for roughly 7 to 12 cycles. TCRdb re-derived calls from the 5' RACE reads in MiXCR, one entry per CDR3 protein. The sample consists of hundreds of thousands of distinct CDR3 sequences, roughly 35% of them appearing once. The sequenced sample was blood. The receptors come from a man between 18 and 29 years old in good health.

Worth noting for this clonotype: A much larger clone lies one base from this, so it may be a read error. This sequence joins TRBV7-2 and TRBJ2-1; the D is unclear. CDR3 length: 12 amino acids. The V end was cut by 8 bases, the J end by 6 bases, with 11 bases between. Germline CDR1 is SGHTA and CDR2 is FQGNSA. The CDR3 bases are TGTGCCAGCGGCCATGCCATCAATGAGCAGTTCTTC. Translation gives CASGHAINEQFF.

V gene TRBV4-1 combines with J gene TRBJ1-2; 9 bases map to TRBD1. CDR1 MGHRA and CDR2 YSYEKL come from the germline V gene. V lost 4 bases to trimming and J lost 3 bases; unmatched junction nucleotides: 6. The CDR3 contains 15 residues. CDR3: CASSPNRDRDYGYTF. In DNA form, the CDR3 reads TGCGCCAGCAGCCCAAACCGGGACAGGGACTATGGCTACACCTTC.

This clonotype has more than one count but fewer than ten. The chain couples TRBV7-9 to TRBJ1-2; D might be TRBD1 (5 bases). The CDR3 contains 15 residues. Germline-derived CDR1 and CDR2 are SEHNR and FQNEAQ (reference sequence). V was clipped by 1 base and J by 5 bases, with 14 bases between them. CDR3 region: CASSLDGALTYGYTF. The CDR3 DNA reads TGTGCCAGCAGCTTAGATGGGGCCTTGACATATGGCTACACCTTC.

V and J are TRBV6-2 or TRBV6-3 and TRBJ2-1; 7 bases match TRBD2. Trimming cost V 4 bases and J 2 bases; bases outside gene matches: 5. From germline, CDR1 is MNHEY and CDR2 SVGEGT. CDR3 length: 15 amino acids. CDR3 bases: TGTGCCAGCAGTTTCAAGCGGGGTCCCTACAATGAGCAGTTCTTC. This encodes CASSFKRGPYNEQFF.

This clonotype has at least ten counts. The V call is TRBV5-1, the J call TRBJ2-5; no clear D gene. There are 14 residues in the CDR3. Trimming cost V 1 base and J 2 bases, with 9 bases left between them. From germline, CDR1 is SGHRS and CDR2 YFSETQ. The CDR3 region is CASSLQVGQETQYF. In nucleotides, the CDR3 is TGCGCCAGCAGCTTGCAAGTAGGGCAAGAGACCCAGTACTTC.

This clonotype was recorded at least ten times. The chain uses TRBV5-1 and TRBJ2-3; D remains unclear. CDR1 is SGHRS and CDR2 is YFSETQ in the germline V gene. Trimming removed 5 bases from V and 3 bases from J, with 16 bases in between. The CDR3 is 15 amino acids. CDR3 region: CASSRSGDRTDTQYF. The CDR3 nucleotides are TGCGCCAGCAGTCGTAGTGGGGATAGGACAGATACGCAGTATTTT. The entire variable domain, with the rest obtained from reference TRBV5-1 and TRBJ2-3, is as follows: KAGVTQTPRYLIKTRGQQVTLSCSPISGHRSVSWYQQTPGQGLQFLFEYFSETQRNKGNFPGRFSGRQFSNSRSEMNVSTLELGDSALYLCASSRSGDRTDTQYFGPGTRLTVL.

This chain connects TRBV27 to TRBJ2-7; D perhaps matches TRBD2 (5 bases). From germline, CDR1 is MNHEY and CDR2 SMNVEV (reference sequence). This CDR3 comprises 13 residues. The germline V and J ends were trimmed by 8 bases and 1 base, with 12 bases remaining between them. CDR3 amino acids: CASWRAASYEQYF. For the CDR3, the DNA is TGTGCCAGCTGGCGGGCCGCTTCCTACGAGCAGTACTTC.

This rearrangement joins TRBV7-2 to TRBJ1-2; TRBD1 matches at 8 bases. This CDR3 contains 14 residues. Germline CDR1 reads SGHTA; CDR2 reads FQGNSA. V lost 0 bases and J lost 5; bases outside the gene matches: 2. Written as DNA, the CDR3 is TGTGCCAGCAGCTTAGCGGACAGGGCGTATGGCTACACCTTC. It encodes CASSLADRAYGYTF.

This chain links TRBV20-1 with TRBJ2-5; TRBD2 aligns across 9 bases. CDR1 DFQATT and CDR2 SNEGSKA come from the germline V gene (reference sequence). The CDR3 runs to 16 residues. V shed 4 bases, J shed 1 base, and the junction held 10 bases outside the gene matches. The CDR3 nucleotides read TGCAGTGCTACGACATCTAGCGGGGCTTTCCAAGAGACCCAGTACTTC. Translated, it gives CSATTSSGAFQETQYF.

The V call is TRBV27, the J call TRBJ2-3, with 9 bases fitting TRBD2. There are 13 residues in the CDR3. CDR1 is MNHEY and CDR2 is SMNVEV in the germline V gene (reference sequence). In DNA form, the CDR3 reads TGTGTGGGGGCTAGCGGGAAAGGGGCTCCGCAGTATTTT. Translated: CVGASGKGAPQYF.

This sequence joins TRBV5-1 and TRBJ1-4; the match to TRBD1 covers 10 bases. This CDR3 is built from 15 residues. J lost 2 bases, V lost 4 bases, and 2 bases had no gene match. CDR1 is SGHRS and CDR2 is YFSETQ in the germline V gene. The CDR3 nucleotides are TGCGCCAGCAGCGACAGGGGGCTGACTAATGAAAAACTGTTTTTT. This encodes CASSDRGLTNEKLFF.

This clonotype was seen a single time. V gene TRBV6-5 combines with J gene TRBJ2-3; tentatively, D is TRBD1 or TRBD2 (5 bases each). From germline, CDR1 is MNHEY and CDR2 SVGAGI. Trimming removed 6 bases at V and 10 bases at J, with 20 bases between. The CDR3 is made up of 14 amino acids. The CDR3 nucleotides are TGTGCCAGCAGCTTTGTCCGGGACCAACCTTCGCAGTATTTT. Protein product: CASSFVRDQPSQYF.

The chain employs TRBV9 and TRBJ2-3, with TRBD1 as a possible D gene (6 bases). The CDR3 runs to 15 residues. V was shortened by 3 bases and J by 2 bases, with 13 bases between the two germline ends. CDR1 SGDLS and CDR2 YYNGEE come from the germline V gene. The CDR3 sequence: CASSEDSAFTDTQYF. DNA of the CDR3: TGTGCCAGCAGCGAGGACAGTGCGTTCACAGATACGCAGTATTTT.

Written as DNA, the CDR3 is TGTGCCAGCAGCTTAGCGACAGTCAATGGGCCCCAGCATTTT. It translates to CASSLATVNGPQHF. The chain couples TRBV7-8 to TRBJ1-5; maybe TRBD1 (5 bases). CDR1 is SGHVS, CDR2 FQNEAQ, per germline. CDR3 size: 14 residues. Trimming left V 0 bases short and J 9 bases short, with 12 bases between.

V and J are TRBV6-2 or TRBV6-3 and TRBJ1-2; no firm D call. This CDR3 contains 15 residues. Deletions cut 2 bases from V and 1 base from J, with 11 bases between. Germline values: CDR1 MNHEY, CDR2 SVGEGT. CDR3 amino acids: CASSYRRRINYGYTF. The CDR3 coding sequence is TGTGCCAGCAGTTACCGCCGCAGGATTAACTATGGCTACACCTTC.

The chain has TRBV18 and TRBJ1-1; the match to TRBD1 covers 7 bases. V shed 4 bases, J shed 3 bases, and the junction held 14 bases outside the gene matches. Looked up from germline, CDR1 is KGHSH and CDR2 is LQKENI. The length of the CDR3 is 17 residues. The CDR3 bases are TGTGCCAGCTCACTCCGACAGGGAAGTCTGGCGGACACTGAAGCTTTCTTT. Its protein is CASSLRQGSLADTEAFF.

The chain recombines TRBV3-1 with TRBJ2-4; a weak D match, TRBD2 (5 bases). The J call is in doubt because the DNA end fits TRBJ2-5 better. Per germline, CDR1 LGHDT and CDR2 YNNKEL (reference sequence). There are 16 residues in the CDR3. The CDR3 sequence: CASSQDMSGMGETQYF. For the CDR3, the DNA is TGTGCCAGCAGCCAAGATATGTCGGGGATGGGGGAGACCCAGTACTTC.

This clonotype came up many times. This chain links TRBV7-2 with TRBJ2-3; maybe TRBD1 (6 bases). Trimming stripped 1 base from V and 4 bases from J, with 24 bases between. In germline, CDR1 is SGHTA, CDR2 FQGNSA. The CDR3 contains 19 residues. The CDR3 loop reads CASSLVYLIRDHRADTQYF. The DNA of the CDR3 is TGTGCCAGCAGCTTAGTCTACCTTATCCGGGACCACAGGGCAGATACGCAGTATTTT.

This clonotype has just a few counts. The chain links TRBV20-1 to TRBJ1-6; D is unclear. V lost 2 bases and J 8 bases, leaving 16 bases between the germline ends. The CDR3 sequence is 15 residues long. Germline CDR1 is DFQATT and CDR2 is SNEGSKA (reference sequence). CDR3 coding DNA: TGCAGTGCTAGACGGGCGGCAGGCCCTGATTCACCCCTCCACTTT. Residues: CSARRAAGPDSPLHF.

The chain couples TRBV2 to TRBJ2-3; TRBD1 agrees at 7 bases. The germline V gene has CDR1 SNHLY and CDR2 FYNNEI. Trimming at V came to 6 bases and at J to 2 bases, leaving 5 bases not matched to a gene. The CDR3 contains 14 residues. The CDR3 loop is CASRATGNTDTQYF. CDR3 DNA sequence: TGTGCCAGCAGGGCGACAGGGAACACAGATACGCAGTATTTT.

This clonotype was seen only a few times. The chain joins TRBV20-1 to TRBJ2-7; 15 bases map to TRBD2. V lost 5 bases, J lost 7 bases, and 6 bases stayed unmatched. Germline CDR1 DFQATT, CDR2 SNEGSKA (reference sequence). There are 14 residues in the CDR3. The CDR3 DNA reads as TGCAGTGCTCTGGGACTAGCGGGGGGCAATGAGCAGTACTTC. Encoded protein: CSALGLAGGNEQYF.

The genes are TRBV12-3 or TRBV12-4 and TRBJ1-1; the D is unclear. This CDR3 has 16 amino acids. The V end was cut by 5 bases, the J end by 4 bases, with 20 bases between. CDR3 in DNA: TGTGCCAGCAGTCCCCGGCCGGCCGCACGGGGCACTGAAGCTTTCTTT. Protein: CASSPRPAARGTEAFF.

This clonotype has only a few counts. The rearrangement joins TRBV12-3 or TRBV12-4 to TRBJ1-1, with D perhaps matching TRBD1 (5 bases). V was trimmed by 7 bases and J by 11 bases, leaving 20 bases between them. This CDR3 region has 13 residues. In nucleotides, the CDR3 is TGTGCCAGCACCCGGGGGGTGGAGAAATTTGCTTTCTTT. Amino acids: CASTRGVEKFAFF.

As regards this clonotype: This may be a read error: a much more frequent sequence differs by one nucleotide. V usage is TRBV12-3 or TRBV12-4 and J usage is TRBJ2-5, with D hard to call. The V and J ends lost 4 bases and 0 bases respectively, with 6 bases between them. CDR3 length: 13 amino acids. CDR3 protein: CASSWNHQETQYF. The CDR3 DNA follows: TGTGCCAGCAGTTGGAACCACCAAGAGACCCAGTACTTC.